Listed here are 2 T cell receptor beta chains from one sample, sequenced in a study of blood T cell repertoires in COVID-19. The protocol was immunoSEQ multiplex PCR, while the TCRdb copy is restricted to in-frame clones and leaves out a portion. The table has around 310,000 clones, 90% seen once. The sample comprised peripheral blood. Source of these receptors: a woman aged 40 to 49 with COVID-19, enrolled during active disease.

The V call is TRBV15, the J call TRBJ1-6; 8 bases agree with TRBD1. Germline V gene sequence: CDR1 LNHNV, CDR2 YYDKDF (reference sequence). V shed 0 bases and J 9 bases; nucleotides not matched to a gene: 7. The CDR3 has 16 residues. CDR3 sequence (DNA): TGTGCCACCAGCAGAGATCAGCGCAGGGGGCTTTCACCCCTCCACTTT. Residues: CATSRDQRRGLSPLHF.

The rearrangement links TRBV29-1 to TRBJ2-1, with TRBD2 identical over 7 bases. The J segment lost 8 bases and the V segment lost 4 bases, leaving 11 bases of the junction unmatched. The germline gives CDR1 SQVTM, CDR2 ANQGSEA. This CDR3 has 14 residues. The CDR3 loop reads CSVGLAESGHEQFF. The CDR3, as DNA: TGCAGCGTTGGCCTAGCGGAGTCTGGCCATGAGCAGTTCTTC.